This T cell receptor beta chain was recovered during a study of control samples from healthy donors and cancer patients. The assay was immunoSEQ multiplex PCR, and TCRdb's table has in-frame clones only and misses some. Found here are approximately 150,000 clones, roughly 95% of them singletons; the top ten hold approximately 1%. This clone was seen only once. V was pared by 1 base and J by 0 bases, with 9 bases of the junction left unmatched. Germline V gives CDR1 SGHKS, CDR2 YYEKEE (reference sequence). The CDR3 length is 17 residues. This sequence joins TRBV5-5 and TRBJ1-1, with TRBD1 identical over 7 bases. Specimen: blood. This TCR came from a woman aged 25 to 39 in good health. The CDR3 coding sequence is TGTGCCAGCAGCTTGTCTATACTGGGACAGATGAACACTGAAGCTTTCTTT. Its protein product is CASSLSILGQMNTEAFF.